This TCR beta chain was obtained from a study of cytomegalovirus exposure and HLA in healthy donors (TCRdb year 2017). A note on the overall study: An earlier analysis of under 600 of the donors reported roughly 300 Gb of sequence data and 117 million unique TCR beta sequences from some 180 million T cells. Roughly 300 gigabases of sequencing data and approximately 80 million unique TCR sequences were included in an early release covering 550 to 650 HLA-typed donors. Of the 300 to 450 genotyped donors, over 65% fell in the genetic ancestry cluster associated with self-reported Caucasian donors. The study aimed to test whether signatures of past pathogen exposure could be identified by cataloging public T cell receptors. The study profiled the T cell repertoires of under 700 subjects by immunosequencing and related them to cytomegalovirus serostatus. Besides the first cohort of some 670 subjects, a separate validation cohort made up of over 100 different subjects was used. To predict cytomegalovirus infection status, the study combined high-throughput TCR immunosequencing, statistical association of individual TCRs with disease status, and machine learning. A later analysis re-analyzed previously published TCR beta repertoires from 666 donors and added high-resolution HLA genotyping to study TCR occurrence patterns. Rather than using new phenotypic data, the later analysis identified candidate immune exposures from TCR beta sequences and from how often those sequences occurred across donors. To decide whether each TCR beta V gene segment behaved as functional or pseudogenic, an earlier analysis of some 540 of the donors relied on high-throughput TCR beta sequencing. Alongside the repertoire data, information on donor age, sex, ethnicity and CMV serostatus was compiled. Genome-wide SNP genotypes for about 65% of the roughly 670 donors were used in a later genetic analysis, which treated that subset as a discovery cohort. Every discovery cohort repertoire had been produced on one sequencing platform. Both class I and class II loci were covered by HLA typing, at four-digit resolution. Typing coverage differed by locus: A, B, C, DRB1 and DQB1 were typed in roughly 620-630 donors, DQA1 in 522, DPA1 in 600 to 610, and DPB1 in 450 to 490. A few DR-DQ haplotypes were handled as single units for association and clustering because linkage in the cohort was strong. Across around 400 genotyped donors of the cohort, an average of about 250,000 unique TCR beta nucleotide sequences per donor were sequenced, and 15% to 20% of those sequences were non-productive.

Trimming leaves V shorter by 4 bases and J shorter by 8 bases, with the junction holding 6 bases beyond the gene matches. CDR1 and CDR2 were assigned from the germline V gene as MNHNS and SASEGT. Measured from the cysteine to the phenylalanine, the CDR3 is 16 residues long. CDR3 DNA only is kept here, 48 bases in frame from base 1. Libraries were built with the immunoSEQ multiplex PCR assay. The multiplex PCR relied on a mix of 60 forward primers for TCR Vbeta segments and 13 reverse primers for TCR Jbeta segments. Amplification of the CDR3 region of rearranged TCR beta genes was performed with a multiplex PCR assay on genomic DNA. The Illumina HiSeq System was used to sequence the amplified TCR beta libraries as 87-base-pair reads. Per the original workflow: In a later analysis, tens of millions of unique TCR beta chains were counted across the 690 or so repertoires, and around 11 million of these chains were shared by at least two donors. To remove PCR and sequencing errors, raw reads were error-corrected and collapsed into unique sequences using a nearest-neighbor algorithm that merged closely related sequences. To assign V, D and J gene segments, CDR3 sequences were aligned to IMGT reference sequences. For a sequence to be retained, a match of at least six nucleotides to both a V gene segment and a J gene segment was required. Rearrangements were called productive when the CDR3 lacked stop codons and stayed in frame with V and J; all others were non-productive. CDR3 was defined according to IMGT convention as the region running from the second conserved V-encoded cysteine to the conserved J-encoded phenylalanine. Sequences without an unambiguous match to a single V gene segment were excluded from the earlier analysis of about 600 of the donors. In an earlier analysis of a few hundred of the donors, V segments were called functional above 56.7% productive rearrangements and were called segregating when the between-donor standard deviation exceeded 5%. A statistical classification framework was built for diagnosing cytomegalovirus status from the catalog of TCR beta chain sequences. In a later analysis, V and J genes were assigned by comparing TCR nucleotide sequences against IMGT/GENE-DB human TR gene sequences. Using the TCRdist pipeline, a later analysis assigned CDR3 sequences along with most-parsimonious VDJ recombination scenarios. In a later analysis, each TCR beta chain was defined by its CDR3 amino acid sequence together with its V-gene family, and reads lacking a unique V-gene family were excluded. A later analysis removed 600 or so highly shared, low-generation-probability nucleotide sequences to deal with suspected cross-contamination and a sequencing artifact. In a later analysis, a clonal expansion index was calculated for each public chain from normalized within-repertoire ranks of inferred template counts. Generation probabilities in a later analysis came from a VDJ recombination model fitted to out-of-frame rearrangements, and those results were checked against IGoR. In a later analysis, TCR-TCR, TCR-HLA and TCR-CMV co-occurrence was scored with hypergeometric tests, and a repertoire-size bias correction was applied to TCR pairs. In a later analysis, false discovery rates were estimated by permuting HLA or CMV assignments 20 times. In a later analysis, co-occurring TCRs were grouped using DBSCAN, with TCRdist sequence similarity added in when clustering inside HLA-allele-positive subsets. For co-occurrence clustering, repertoires with fewer than 30,000 or more than 120,000 public chains were excluded, along with about five repertoires with anomalous nucleotide sharing. What TCRdb holds here is the immuneACCESS table cut down to in-frame rearrangements. Part of the clones is not present; checked against another copy, under half of the missing clones reflect an unresolved V gene, and the others are unexplained. The V and J calls and clone size come from that table; D and trimming were worked out from the DNA. In all, the sample holds more than 150,000 clones, and around 78% of those were seen once. The ten largest clonotypes hold 1.5% to 1.9% of the sample.

On the study overall, not on this receptor specifically: Broadly in line with IMGT annotations, most TCR beta V segments showed up in productive rearrangements about 87% or about 30% of the time in an earlier analysis of several hundred of the donors. A later genetic analysis associated a missense DCLRE1C variant with V-gene and J-gene trimming of TCR beta chains, and an independent cohort replicated the association. The study gave a list of some 150 TCR beta chains associated with cytomegalovirus. Seventeen rarely observed V segments, including chromosome 9 orphons, were excluded from the earlier analysis of approximately 600 of the donors because counts were too low. According to a later analysis, most CMV-associated TCR beta chains appeared to be HLA-restricted, and the HLA associations seemed to be driven largely by CMV exposure. Across donors, most TCR sequences were observed very rarely, whereas some public TCRs were present in many individuals. Three of the identified cytomegalovirus-associated TCR beta chains were confirmed in vitro to be specific for cytomegalovirus antigens. Compared with equally common non-associated chains, HLA-associated TCR beta chains in a later analysis were more clonally expanded and had lower generation probabilities. A later genetic analysis reported fewer N-insertions in productive TCRs among donors in an Asian-associated ancestry cluster than the approximately 700-donor mean. Assigning TCR associations to individual alleles was difficult when HLA alleles, especially DR and DQ, strongly co-occurred. A cluster of highly shared sequence variants was judged likely to represent a technical artifact of the sequencing pipeline. In a later analysis, several top co-occurrence clusters were reported to appear linked to parvovirus B19, influenza, CMV and Epstein-Barr virus. According to a later analysis, TCR association rates differed among HLA loci, with DRB1 alleles showing the most associated TCRs and HLA-C alleles showing the fewest. The 87-base-pair reads could not distinguish some IMGT-functional V segments, including TRBV6-2 and TRBV6-3, so those segments were excluded. The only immune exposure information available for the cohort was CMV serostatus. According to the authors, the approach could potentially be generalized to other disease states and immunological phenotypes. A further reported finding was that TCR beta sequences accurately predicted the HLA-A and HLA-B alleles for most subjects in the first cohort. In this cohort, only TCR beta chains were sequenced, and detectable features were limited by the absence of alpha or paired-chain data. Correlated functional status among segregating V segments might reflect linkage disequilibrium, but an unknown experimental factor could not be ruled out. In a later analysis, 16,951 TCR beta sequences were associated with specific HLA alleles at a false discovery rate of 0.05. In both the original and validation cohorts, the classifier was reported to diagnose cytomegalovirus status with high specificity and sensitivity. Because HLA typing was missing for some donors at each locus, association tests included only the typed subset. The presence/absence analyses assumed that sequencing depth was roughly uniform across donors, and that assumption may not be true.

Worth noting for this clone: Its target antigen remains unknown. No base-level quality is on record; no much larger clone is a single base apart.

The cohort comprised hundreds of healthy bone marrow donors. At the time of sampling, all cohort members were nominally healthy, though unrecorded immune exposures were likely present. The donor tested CMV seronegative, placing the donor among the 350 to 400 seronegative members of the cohort. Each donor provided a peripheral blood sample, and peripheral blood mononuclear cells were used for TCR beta sequencing. Genomic DNA extraction from the blood cell samples was performed with the Qiagen DNeasy Blood Extraction Kit. Material for sequencing was PBMCs. This clonotype was sampled from a man aged 35 to 55 in good health and CMV-seronegative. This sequence uses TRBV6-1 and TRBJ2-1, with 15 bases aligning to TRBD2. The nucleotides are TGTGCCAGCAGTGGACGGACTAGCGGGAGGGTTGATGAGCAGTTCTTC. Translated, this gives CASSGRTSGRVDEQFF.